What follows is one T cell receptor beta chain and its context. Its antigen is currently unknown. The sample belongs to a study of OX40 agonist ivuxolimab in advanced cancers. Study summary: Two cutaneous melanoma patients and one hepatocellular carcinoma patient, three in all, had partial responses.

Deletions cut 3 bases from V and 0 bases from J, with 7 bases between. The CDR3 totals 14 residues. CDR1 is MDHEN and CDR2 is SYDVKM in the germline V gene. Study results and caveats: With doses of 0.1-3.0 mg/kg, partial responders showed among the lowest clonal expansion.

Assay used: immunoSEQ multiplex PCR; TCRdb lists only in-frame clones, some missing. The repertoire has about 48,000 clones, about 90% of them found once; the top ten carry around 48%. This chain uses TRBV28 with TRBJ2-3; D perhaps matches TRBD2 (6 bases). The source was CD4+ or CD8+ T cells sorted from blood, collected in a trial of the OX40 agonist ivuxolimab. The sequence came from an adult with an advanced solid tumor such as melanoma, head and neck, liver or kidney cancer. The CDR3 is CASSFGRSTDTQYF. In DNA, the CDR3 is TGTGCCAGCAGTTTTGGGAGGAGCACAGATACGCAGTATTTT.